A single TCR beta chain is shown here with its context. Germline V lookup: CDR1 MGHDK, CDR2 SYGVNS. CDR3 length equals 16 residues. The germline V and J ends were trimmed by 1 base and 1 base, with 12 bases remaining between them. The data are from a study of blood T cell repertoires in COVID-19. For the study at large: COVID-19 samples from acute and convalescent phases originated in the United States, Italy and Spain. Sample material is recorded as cDNA or gDNA derived from T cells, B-cell-depleted T cells, or PBMCs.

As handled by the study authors: Amplification from reference gene primers served as the basis for estimated nucleated cell counts. Here immunoSEQ multiplex PCR was the method, and the copy in TCRdb shows in-frame clones only, minus some. D and trimming were read from the DNA, whereas the V and J calls and clone size are those reported in that table. The data show tens of thousands of clones, with 80% seen just once and roughly 19% held by the top ten. The chain joins TRBV25-1 to TRBJ2-3; D is uncertain. What was sequenced was peripheral blood. The TCR sequence derives from a human donor in a cohort sampled during active COVID-19. The CDR3 coding sequence is TGTGCCAGCAGTGAATTCGGCCCGACTGGCACAGATACGCAGTATTTT. Translating gives CASSEFGPTGTDTQYF.